Ten or more counts support the clone carrying this T cell receptor (beta chain). Its antigen is unidentified. V was pared by 3 bases and J by 6 bases, with 5 bases between. This CDR3 is 10 amino acids long. The germline V gene encodes CDR1 DFQATT and CDR2 SNEGSKA (reference sequence). The data were taken from a study of T cells in Graves' hyperthyroidism and ophthalmopathy. Study details: Blood was drawn when the patient was first diagnosed and still untreated.

The study, taken as a whole, reports: Researchers found most expanded thyroid clonotypes above 0.001 in blood as well.

Amplification yielded TCR beta CDR3 regions, with RNA transcripts as the source. The HTBI set primed first-round TCR CDR3 RT-PCR. MiXCR, run by TCRdb on the multiplex PCR reads, gives a single entry per CDR3 protein. The sample has approximately 610,000 distinct CDR3 sequences, approximately 15% seen once. This chain joins TRBV20-1 and TRBJ1-1; D is unclear. The TCR originated in a woman aged 40 to 49 with Graves' ophthalmopathy. Sequencing was done on a sample of blood. The DNA for the CDR3 is TGCAGTGCTAGTTACGCTGAAGCTTTCTTT. Amino acids: CSASYAEAFF.